Sequencing of this TCR beta chain was carried out in a study of regulatory T cells in long-lasting Graves disease. The time point was: persistent/refractory GD, antithyroid drugs over 5 years with positive TRAb. PBMC RNA was the source of the TCR library. The CDR3 has 14 amino acids. V was trimmed by 7 bases and J by 9 bases, leaving 21 bases between them. From germline, CDR1 is LNHDA and CDR2 SQIVND (reference sequence). Combining iRepertoire HTBI primers with Arm-PCR of CDR3 regions, the authors built TCR beta libraries. TCRdb reprocessed the multiplex PCR reads via MiXCR and lists one record per CDR3 protein. The repertoire holds under 500,000 distinct CDR3 sequences, with about a fifth as singletons.

The rearrangement joins TRBV19 to TRBJ2-5; perhaps TRBD2 as D (5 bases). This sequence was found in a female donor with Graves disease. Sequences were derived from peripheral blood mononuclear cells (PBMCs), sampled when the disease was refractory, from a patient treated with antithyroid drugs. The CDR3 loop is CASKVSLDSEAQYF. CDR3 DNA sequence: TGTGCCAGTAAAGTAAGCCTTGATTCGGAGGCCCAGTACTTC.